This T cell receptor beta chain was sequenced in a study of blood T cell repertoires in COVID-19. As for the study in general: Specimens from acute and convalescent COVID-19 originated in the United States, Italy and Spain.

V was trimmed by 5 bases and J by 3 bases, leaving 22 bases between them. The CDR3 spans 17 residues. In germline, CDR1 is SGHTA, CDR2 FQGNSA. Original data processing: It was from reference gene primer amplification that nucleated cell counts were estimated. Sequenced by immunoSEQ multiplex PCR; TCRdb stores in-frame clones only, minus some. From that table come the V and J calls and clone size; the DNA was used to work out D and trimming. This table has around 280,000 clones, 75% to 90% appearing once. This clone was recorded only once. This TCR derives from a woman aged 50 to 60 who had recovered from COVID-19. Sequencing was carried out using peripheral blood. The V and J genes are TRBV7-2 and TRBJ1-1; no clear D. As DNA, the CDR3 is TGTGCCAGCAGCCCCCGGATACAGACAAAGCGGGACACTGAAGCTTTCTTT. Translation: CASSPRIQTKRDTEAFF.